The source of this T cell receptor (beta chain) is a study of CD8+ T cells in alopecia areata. Study-wide background: Tofacitinib treatment spanned 6 to 18 months, with 6 months off drug afterward.

Extracted RNA was reverse transcribed, and the resulting cDNA served as sequencing template. Libraries were prepared by immunoSEQ multiplex PCR; TCRdb keeps only in-frame clonotypes and omits some of them. Among around 300,000 clones listed, over 45% were seen once. Findings and caveats of the study: Scalp clonality dropped significantly under tofacitinib, as did expanded CD8+ top-100 clones.

Per germline, CDR1 SGDLS and CDR2 YYNGEE. CDR3 length: 15 residues. V shed 3 bases and J shed 1 base, with 11 bases lying between them. In the case of this clone: The antigen is undetermined.

The treatment is: oral pan-JAK inhibitor, 5-10 mg twice daily. Peripheral blood and lesional scalp punch biopsies came from alopecia areata patients. The sample was CD4+ T cells sorted from blood, taken between weeks 51 and 54, from a patient treated with tofacitinib. The source is a human donor with alopecia areata. This chain links TRBV9 with TRBJ2-1; D perhaps matches TRBD2 (6 bases). CDR3 amino acids: CASSGDGGSYNEQFF. The CDR3 bases are TGTGCCAGCAGCGGGGACGGGGGATCCTACAATGAGCAGTTCTTC.